This T cell receptor (beta chain) was obtained from a study of cytomegalovirus exposure and HLA in healthy donors. Per the germline V gene, CDR1 is SGHRS and CDR2 is YFSETQ. V lost 5 bases to trimming and J lost 2 bases; unmatched junction nucleotides: 4. The CDR3 runs 15 residues. Assay used: immunoSEQ multiplex PCR; TCRdb lists only in-frame clones, some missing. The sample has more than 110,000 clones, 94% seen once. This clone was observed once. Sequenced input: PBMCs. The chain carries TRBV5-1 and TRBJ2-1; 10 bases are shared with TRBD2. The clonotype originates from a man aged 18 to 30 in good health and CMV-seropositive. CDR3 residues: CASSRLAGAYNEQFF. DNA for the CDR3: TGCGCCAGCAGTAGGCTAGCGGGAGCCTACAATGAGCAGTTCTTC.